Below, one T cell receptor beta chain is given with its context. This record belongs to a study of cytomegalovirus exposure and HLA in healthy donors. The CDR3 has 15 residues. V dropped 0 bases and J dropped 13 bases, with 19 bases sitting between them. Germline V lookup: CDR1 MGHDK, CDR2 SYGVNS. Here immunoSEQ multiplex PCR was the method, and the copy in TCRdb shows in-frame clones only, minus some. The repertoire holds roughly 120,000 clones, with roughly 82% as singletons. Sequencing was carried out using PBMCs. This clonotype was obtained from a young man in good health and CMV-seronegative. The genes are TRBV25-1 and TRBJ2-1, with a tentative D call TRBD2 (5 bases). The DNA of the CDR3 is TGTGCCAGCAGTGAATATCGGGGTGTGTTCAATAACCAGTTCTTC. Translation: CASSEYRGVFNNQFF.